Given below is one T cell receptor (beta chain) in context. This clonotype was counted a few times. Its antigen is currently not known. No much larger clonotype is one base removed from it; base qualities were not supplied. The data stem from a study of response to subunit inactivated influenza vaccine (dated by TCRdb to the late 2010s). Study-wide context: To follow how T cells responded to a trivalent subunit inactivated influenza vaccine, the researchers relied on deep quantitative profiling of the T cell receptor repertoire.

Findings and caveats that apply to the study as a whole: According to the authors, only a limited number of new T cells may be recruited by each seasonal influenza vaccination.

The protocol used for the library was RT-PCR. Sequencer: Illumina HiSeq 2500. The public reads were quality trimmed at Q25 with fastp and then assembled into clones with MiXCR by TCRdb, keeping productive beta chains. Entries that share a CDR3 protein sequence are merged under the most common genes and DNA. The sample records roughly 790,000 distinct CDR3 sequences, approximately 22% of which are singletons. The top ten clonotypes cover about 9.4% of the sample. Its CDR3 holds 15 amino acids, cysteine through phenylalanine. Only the CDR3 DNA is retained, 45 bases long and in frame from the first base. According to the germline V gene, CDR1 reads SGHRS and CDR2 reads YFSETQ. V is reduced by 0 bases and J by 0 bases, leaving a spacing of 7 bases between them.

This chain joins TRBV5-1 to TRBJ1-3; the D gene cannot be named for sure. This specimen consisted of PBMCs from blood, obtained approximately 5 days after vaccination. This TCR derives from a man over 45 who received an inactivated influenza vaccine. Donor details come from another sample of the same person, matched by shared clones. The nucleotide sequence is given as TGCGCCAGCAGCTTGGCCGGGGACTCTGGAAACACCATATATTTT. Its protein product is CASSLAGDSGNTIYF.